This TCR beta chain was found in a study of blood T cell repertoires in COVID-19. Background on the study: Specimens from acute and convalescent COVID-19 originated in the United States, Italy and Spain.

In the original analysis: Amplified reference gene primers provided the basis for estimating nucleated cell counts. The assay was immunoSEQ multiplex PCR, and TCRdb's table has in-frame clones only and misses some. V and J calls plus clone size are reproduced from that table; the DNA served to infer D and trimming. The sample shows roughly 360,000 clones, around 83% of them seen only once. Per germline, CDR1 KGHSH and CDR2 LQKENI. The CDR3 length is 16 residues. The V gene lost 0 bases and the J gene lost 2 bases, with 14 bases spanning the gap. Enrolled through a virtual design, the participants were between roughly 18 and 90 years of age and came from about two dozen US areas. Clinical histories supplied by participants themselves formed the basis of cohort assignment.

This receptor was identified in a woman in her forties or fifties who had recovered from COVID-19. V usage is TRBV18 and J usage is TRBJ2-7; possibly TRBD2 for D (6 bases). Sequenced material: PBMCs or T cells enriched from blood (not recorded which). The CDR3 here is CASSPPDRGSPYEQYF. The CDR3, as DNA: TGTGCCAGCTCACCACCCGACCGGGGGTCCCCCTACGAGCAGTACTTC.